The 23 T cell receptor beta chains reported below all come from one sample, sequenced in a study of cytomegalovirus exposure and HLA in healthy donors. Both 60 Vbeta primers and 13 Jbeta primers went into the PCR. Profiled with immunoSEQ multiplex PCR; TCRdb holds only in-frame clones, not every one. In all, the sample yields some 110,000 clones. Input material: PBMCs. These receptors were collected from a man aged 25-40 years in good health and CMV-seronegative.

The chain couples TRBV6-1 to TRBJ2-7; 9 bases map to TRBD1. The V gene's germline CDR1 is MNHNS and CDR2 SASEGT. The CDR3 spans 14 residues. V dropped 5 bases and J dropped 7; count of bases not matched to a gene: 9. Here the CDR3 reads CASSPWVTGGEQYF. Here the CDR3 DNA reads TGTGCCAGCAGTCCATGGGTGACAGGGGGGGAGCAGTACTTC.

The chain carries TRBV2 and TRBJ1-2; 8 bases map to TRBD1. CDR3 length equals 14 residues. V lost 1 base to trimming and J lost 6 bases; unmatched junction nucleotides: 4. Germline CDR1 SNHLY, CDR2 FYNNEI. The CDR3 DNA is TGTGCCAGCAGTGAAGGGACAGGGAGGGATGGCTACACCTTC. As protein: CASSEGTGRDGYTF.

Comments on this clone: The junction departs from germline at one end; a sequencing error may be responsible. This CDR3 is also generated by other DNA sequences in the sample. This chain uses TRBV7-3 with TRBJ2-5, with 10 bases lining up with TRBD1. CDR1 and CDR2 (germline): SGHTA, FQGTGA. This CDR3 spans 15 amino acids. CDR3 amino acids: CASSSRQGAPETQYF. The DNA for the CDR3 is TGTGCCAGTAGCTCGCGACAGGGGGCCCCCGAGACCCAGTACTTC.

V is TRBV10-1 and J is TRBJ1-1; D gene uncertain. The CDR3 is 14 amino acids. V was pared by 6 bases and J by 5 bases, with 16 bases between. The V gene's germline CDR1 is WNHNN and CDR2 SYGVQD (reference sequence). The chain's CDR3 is CASRAGPLGTEAFF. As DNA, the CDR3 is TGCGCCAGCAGAGCGGGCCCTCTTGGGACTGAAGCTTTCTTT.

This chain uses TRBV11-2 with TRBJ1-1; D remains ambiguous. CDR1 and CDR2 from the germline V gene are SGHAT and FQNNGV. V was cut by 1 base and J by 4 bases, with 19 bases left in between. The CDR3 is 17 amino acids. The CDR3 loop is CASSLGARTKRGTEAFF. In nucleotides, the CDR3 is TGTGCCAGCAGCTTAGGTGCCCGGACCAAACGGGGCACTGAAGCTTTCTTT.

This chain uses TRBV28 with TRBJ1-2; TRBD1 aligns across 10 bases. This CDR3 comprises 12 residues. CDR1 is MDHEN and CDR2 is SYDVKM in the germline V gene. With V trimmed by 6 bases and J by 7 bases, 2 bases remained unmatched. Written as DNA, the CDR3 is TGTGCCAGCAGGGGGGACAGGGGTGGCTACACCTTC. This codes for CASRGDRGGYTF.

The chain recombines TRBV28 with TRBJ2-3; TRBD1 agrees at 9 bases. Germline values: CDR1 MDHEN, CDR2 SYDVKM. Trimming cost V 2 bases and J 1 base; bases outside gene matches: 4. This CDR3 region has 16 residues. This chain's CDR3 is CASSLPGQGRTDTQYF. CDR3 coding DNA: TGTGCCAGCAGTTTACCGGGACAGGGTCGCACAGATACGCAGTATTTT.

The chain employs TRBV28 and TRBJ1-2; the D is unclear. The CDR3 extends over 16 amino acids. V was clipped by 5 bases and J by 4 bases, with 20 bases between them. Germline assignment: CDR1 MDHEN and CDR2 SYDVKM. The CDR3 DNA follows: TGTGCCAGCAGTCCCACCTTAAAACTGTTGATCTATGGCTACACCTTC. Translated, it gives CASSPTLKLLIYGYTF.

Written as DNA, the CDR3 is TGTGCCAGCACCTCCTCCGCGGCTAGCAATCAGCCCCAGCATTTT. The encoded protein is CASTSSAASNQPQHF. V usage is TRBV7-9 and J usage is TRBJ1-5; D gene uncertain. Germline V CDR1 and CDR2: SEHNR, FQNEAQ (reference sequence). The CDR3 extends over 15 amino acids. Trimming shortened V by 7 bases and J by 0 bases, and 13 bases separated the two germline ends.

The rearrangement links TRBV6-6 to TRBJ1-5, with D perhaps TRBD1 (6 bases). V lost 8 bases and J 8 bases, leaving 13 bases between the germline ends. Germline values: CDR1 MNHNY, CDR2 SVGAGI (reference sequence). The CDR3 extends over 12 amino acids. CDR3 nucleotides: TGTGCCAGCGGCAGGGGCCAGGAGCCCCAGCATTTT. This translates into CASGRGQEPQHF.

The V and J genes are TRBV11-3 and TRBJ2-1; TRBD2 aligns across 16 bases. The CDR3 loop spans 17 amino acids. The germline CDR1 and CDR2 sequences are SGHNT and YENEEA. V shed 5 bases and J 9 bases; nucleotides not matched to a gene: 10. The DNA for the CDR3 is TGTGCCAGCAGCCGGGGACTAGCGGGAGGGCCCGAAGGTGAGCAGTTCTTC. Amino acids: CASSRGLAGGPEGEQFF.

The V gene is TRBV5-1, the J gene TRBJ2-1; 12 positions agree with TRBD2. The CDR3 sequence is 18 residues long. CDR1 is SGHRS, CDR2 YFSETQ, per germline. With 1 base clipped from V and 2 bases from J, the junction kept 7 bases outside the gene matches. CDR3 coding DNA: TGCGCCAGCAGCTTGCCTCTAGCGGGAGGGCAAACCTACAATGAGCAGTTCTTC. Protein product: CASSLPLAGGQTYNEQFF.

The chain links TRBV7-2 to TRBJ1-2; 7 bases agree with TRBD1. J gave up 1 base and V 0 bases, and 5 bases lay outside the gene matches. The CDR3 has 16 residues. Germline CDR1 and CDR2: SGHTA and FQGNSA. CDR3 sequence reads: CASSLAAGQLNYGYTF. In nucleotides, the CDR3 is TGTGCCAGCAGCTTAGCGGCGGGACAGCTTAACTATGGCTACACCTTC. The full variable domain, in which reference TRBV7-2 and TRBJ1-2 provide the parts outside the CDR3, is GAGVSQSPSNKVTEKGKDVELRCDPISGHTALYWYRQSLGQGLEFLIYFQGNSAPDKSGLPSDRFSAERTGGSVSTLTIQRTQQEDSAVYLCASSLAAGQLNYGYTFGSGTRLTVV.

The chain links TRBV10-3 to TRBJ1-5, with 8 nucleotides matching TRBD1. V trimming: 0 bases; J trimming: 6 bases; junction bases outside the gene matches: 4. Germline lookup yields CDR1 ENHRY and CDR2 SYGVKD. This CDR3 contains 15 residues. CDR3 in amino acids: CAISESVQGGQPQHF. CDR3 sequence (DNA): TGTGCCATCAGTGAGTCAGTACAGGGGGGTCAGCCCCAGCATTTT.

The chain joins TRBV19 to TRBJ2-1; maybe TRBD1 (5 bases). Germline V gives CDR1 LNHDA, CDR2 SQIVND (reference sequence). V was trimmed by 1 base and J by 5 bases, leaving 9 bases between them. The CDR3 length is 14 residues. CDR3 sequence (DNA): TGTGCCAGTAGTATAGGGGGCAGAGACAATGAGCAGTTCTTC. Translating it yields CASSIGGRDNEQFF.

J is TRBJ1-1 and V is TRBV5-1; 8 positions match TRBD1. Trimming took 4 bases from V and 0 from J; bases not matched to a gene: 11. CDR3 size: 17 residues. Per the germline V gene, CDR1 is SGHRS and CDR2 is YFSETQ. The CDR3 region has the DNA TGCGCCAGCAGCCCATTGCCCCAGGGGGCAGTGAACACTGAAGCTTTCTTT. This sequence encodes CASSPLPQGAVNTEAFF.

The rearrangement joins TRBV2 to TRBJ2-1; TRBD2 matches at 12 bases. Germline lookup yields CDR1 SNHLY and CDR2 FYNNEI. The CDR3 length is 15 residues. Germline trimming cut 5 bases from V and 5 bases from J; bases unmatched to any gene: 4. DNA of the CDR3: TGTGCCAGCAGTCCACTAGCGGGAGGTGACAATGAGCAGTTCTTC. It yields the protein CASSPLAGGDNEQFF.

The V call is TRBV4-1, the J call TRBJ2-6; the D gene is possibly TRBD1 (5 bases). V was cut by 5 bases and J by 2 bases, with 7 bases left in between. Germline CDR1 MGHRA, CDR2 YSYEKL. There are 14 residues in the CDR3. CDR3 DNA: TGCGCCAGCAGCAAGGGGACTGGGGCCAACGTCCTGACTTTC. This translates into CASSKGTGANVLTF.

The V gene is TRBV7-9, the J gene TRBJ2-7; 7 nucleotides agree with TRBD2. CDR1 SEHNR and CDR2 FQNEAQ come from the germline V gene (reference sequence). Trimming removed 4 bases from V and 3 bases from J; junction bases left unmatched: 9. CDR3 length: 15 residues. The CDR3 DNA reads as TGTGCCAGCAGCTCCCAGATGCGGGAGAACTACGAGCAGTACTTC. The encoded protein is CASSSQMRENYEQYF.

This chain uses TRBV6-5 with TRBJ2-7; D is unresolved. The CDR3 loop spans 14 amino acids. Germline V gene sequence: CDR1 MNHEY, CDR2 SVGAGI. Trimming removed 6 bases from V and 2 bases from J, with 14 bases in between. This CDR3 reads CASSPGSYAYEQYF. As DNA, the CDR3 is TGTGCCAGCAGCCCCGGGTCGTACGCCTACGAGCAGTACTTC.

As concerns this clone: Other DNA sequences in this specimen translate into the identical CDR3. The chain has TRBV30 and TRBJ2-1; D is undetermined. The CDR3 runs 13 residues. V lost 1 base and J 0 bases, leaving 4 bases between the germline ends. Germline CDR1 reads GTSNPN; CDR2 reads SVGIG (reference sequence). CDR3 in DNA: TGTGCCTGGAGTGGGAGCTCCTACAATGAGCAGTTCTTC. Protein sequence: CAWSGSSYNEQFF.

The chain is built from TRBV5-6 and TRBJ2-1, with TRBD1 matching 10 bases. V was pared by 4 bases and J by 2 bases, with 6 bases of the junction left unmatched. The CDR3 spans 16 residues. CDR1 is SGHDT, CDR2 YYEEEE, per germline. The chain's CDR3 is CASSPRDRGPYNEQFF. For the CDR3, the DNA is TGTGCCAGCAGCCCAAGGGACAGGGGCCCCTACAATGAGCAGTTCTTC.

The CDR3 DNA follows: TGTGCCACCAGCAGGAAACAGGGGTCCTACGAGCAGTACTTC. Amino acid sequence: CATSRKQGSYEQYF. The chain has TRBV15 and TRBJ2-7; TRBD1 agrees at 7 bases. Germline CDR1 and CDR2: LNHNV and YYDKDF (reference sequence). J lost 1 base, V lost 3 bases, and 3 bases had no gene match. This CDR3 comprises 14 residues.